A single sample is the source of the 15 T cell receptor beta chains below, sequenced in a study of T cells in Graves' hyperthyroidism and ophthalmopathy. The source material, RNA transcripts, was used to amplify TCR beta CDR3 regions. The HTBI set primed first-round TCR CDR3 RT-PCR. TCRdb passed the multiplex PCR reads through MiXCR, listing each CDR3 protein once. Among approximately 590,000 distinct CDR3 sequences listed, roughly 46% were seen once. Sequences were obtained from peripheral blood or thyroid tissue (not recorded which). Receptor source: a woman aged 18-29 years with Graves' hyperthyroidism.

This clonotype was picked up many times. This chain joins TRBV29-1 and TRBJ1-2; TRBD1 matches 9 bases. Germline-derived CDR1 and CDR2 are SQVTM and ANQGSEA. V shed 7 bases and J 4 bases; nucleotides not matched to a gene: 7. The CDR3 sequence is 13 residues long. The CDR3 here is CSGWDRAGYGYTF. The CDR3 region has the DNA TGCAGCGGCTGGGACAGGGCTGGCTATGGCTACACCTTC. Based on the CDR3 plus reference TRBV29-1 and TRBJ1-2, the full variable domain is SAVISQKPSRDICQRGTSLTIQCQVDSQVTMMFWYRQQPGQSLTLIATANQGSEATYESGFVIDKFPISRPNLTFSTLTVSNMSPEDSSIYLCSGWDRAGYGYTFGSGTRLTVV.

This clonotype showed up many times. The CDR3 DNA reads TGCGCCAGCGTGACAGATCACTATGGCTACACCTTC. It specifies CASVTDHYGYTF. The chain joins TRBV10-1 to TRBJ1-2, with D perhaps matching TRBD1 (5 bases). The ends were cut back, 8 bases at V and 3 bases at J, with 10 bases in the middle. The length of the CDR3 is 12 residues. The germline V gene encodes CDR1 WNHNN and CDR2 SYGVQD (reference sequence).

This clonotype was recorded a few times. J is TRBJ2-3 and V is TRBV7-8; 7 bases match TRBD1. The CDR3 has 16 residues. Germline values: CDR1 SGHVS, CDR2 FQNEAQ. Unmatched junction bases numbered 8, after V lost 4 bases and J lost 1 base. DNA for the CDR3: TGTGCCAGCAGCTACACAACAGGGGTCGGCACAGATACGCAGTATTTT. Translation gives CASSYTTGVGTDTQYF.

This clonotype was counted many times. V and J are TRBV25-1 and TRBJ1-6, with D possibly TRBD1 on 5 matching bases. V lost 1 base and J lost 7, with 11 bases in between. In germline, CDR1 is MGHDK, CDR2 SYGVNS. This CDR3 contains 15 residues. In DNA, the CDR3 is TGTGCCAGCAGTGAATGGGGAGGGGTGAATTCACCCCTCCACTTT. Translated: CASSEWGGVNSPLHF.

This clonotype was counted ten times or more. The chain uses TRBV2 and TRBJ1-4, with 8 bases fitting TRBD1. V lost 4 bases to trimming and J lost 8 bases; unmatched junction nucleotides: 3. CDR1 and CDR2 from the germline V gene are SNHLY and FYNNEI. This CDR3 spans 13 amino acids. CDR3 nucleotides: TGTGCCAGCAGTGTACAGGGGGGGGAAAAACTGTTTTTT. This codes for CASSVQGGEKLFF.

This clonotype was recorded many times. The rearrangement joins TRBV15 to TRBJ2-2; D unresolved. CDR3 length: 11 residues. Trimming took off 5 bases at V and 5 bases at J, with 3 bases between the two ends. Germline CDR1 reads LNHNV; CDR2 reads YYDKDF (reference sequence). For the CDR3, the DNA is TGTGCCACCAGCTCAACCGGGGAGCTGTTTTTT. Its protein product is CATSSTGELFF.

The chain employs TRBV7-9 and TRBJ2-2; tentatively, D is TRBD2 (6 bases). The V gene's germline CDR1 is SEHNR and CDR2 FQNEAQ (reference sequence). The CDR3 is 17 residues long. The germline V and J ends were trimmed by 4 bases and 2 bases, with 17 bases remaining between them. For the CDR3, the DNA is TGTGCCAGCAGCTGGAGGGATAGCGGACCCAACACCGGGGAGCTGTTTTTT. It translates to CASSWRDSGPNTGELFF.

This clonotype was observed many times. The chain has TRBV29-1 and TRBJ2-6; 8 bases are a match to TRBD1. Germline CDR1 is SQVTM and CDR2 is ANQGSEA. The CDR3 extends over 19 amino acids. With 0 bases clipped from V and 0 bases from J, the junction kept 10 bases outside the gene matches. CDR3 loop: CSVEEDRDRPFSGANVLTF. DNA of the CDR3: TGCAGCGTTGAAGAAGACCGGGACAGGCCGTTCTCTGGGGCCAACGTCCTGACTTTC. The full variable domain, completed using reference TRBV29-1 and TRBJ2-6, is SAVISQKPSRDICQRGTSLTIQCQVDSQVTMMFWYRQQPGQSLTLIATANQGSEATYESGFVIDKFPISRPNLTFSTLTVSNMSPEDSSIYLCSVEEDRDRPFSGANVLTFGAGSRLTVL.

The chain links TRBV25-1 to TRBJ2-2; D might be TRBD2 (5 bases). The CDR3 contains 14 residues. V was clipped by 6 bases and J by 5 bases, with 13 bases between them. Germline CDR1 reads MGHDK; CDR2 reads SYGVNS. Here the CDR3 DNA reads TGTGCCAGCAGCCCCTCCGAGGGAACCGGGGAGCTGTTTTTT. This translates into CASSPSEGTGELFF.

This clonotype was seen a few times. The rearrangement links TRBV7-2 to TRBJ1-2, with D possibly matching TRBD1 (6 bases). Trimming took off 6 bases at V and 8 bases at J, with 16 bases between the two ends. The CDR3 has 13 amino acids. Germline CDR1 SGHTA, CDR2 FQGNSA. The CDR3 loop reads CASRSGGAGGYTF. CDR3 nucleotide sequence: TGTGCCAGCAGGTCTGGGGGGGCGGGCGGCTACACCTTC.

The J gene is TRBJ1-1, the V gene TRBV2, with D possibly matching TRBD1 (5 bases). Germline loops: CDR1 SNHLY, CDR2 FYNNEI. The germline V and J ends were trimmed by 5 bases and 5 bases, with 12 bases remaining between them. The CDR3 has 13 amino acids. The DNA of the CDR3 is TGTGCCAGCAGTTGGGGCTGGGAAACTGAAGCTTTCTTT. It codes for CASSWGWETEAFF.

This clonotype showed up just once. The junction does not match germline at one end; this may be a read error. J is TRBJ1-1 and V is TRBV24-1; D is perhaps TRBD1 (6 bases). CDR1 and CDR2 (germline): KGHDR, SFDVKD. The CDR3 loop spans 15 amino acids. The CDR3 is CASSLNPRYGQQAFF. The CDR3 bases are TGTGCCAGCAGTTTAAATCCTCGTTACGGACAGCAAGCTTTCTTT.

Points on this clonotype: A much more abundant neighbour one base away suggests this may be a read error. This sequence joins TRBV2 and TRBJ2-5; D possibly corresponds to TRBD1 (7 bases). Germline CDR1 SNHLY, CDR2 FYNNEI. The CDR3 consists of 13 residues. The germline V and J ends were trimmed by 7 bases and 7 bases, with 16 bases remaining between them. CDR3 DNA sequence: TGTGCCAGCAATGGAGGGGGCTATGGGACCCAGTACTTC. It specifies CASNGGGYGTQYF.

The J gene is TRBJ2-7, the V gene TRBV20-1; TRBD2 is a possible D gene (6 bases). Trimming cost V 6 bases and J 2 bases, with 17 bases left between them. Germline V CDR1 and CDR2: DFQATT, SNEGSKA (reference sequence). The CDR3 runs 14 residues. The CDR3 DNA sequence: TGCAGTGCGCCTCTGGCGGGATTTCCCTACGAGCAGTACTTC. Protein sequence: CSAPLAGFPYEQYF.

This clonotype was recorded a few times. The chain joins TRBV29-1 to TRBJ2-2; TRBD1 agrees at 8 bases. The CDR3 is made up of 15 amino acids. The ends lost 6 bases at V and 7 bases at J; junction bases unmatched: 13. Germline CDR1 and CDR2: SQVTM and ANQGSEA. The CDR3 coding sequence is TGCAGCGTGGAACTGGACAGGGCAAAAGGCGGGGAGCTGTTTTTT. It specifies CSVELDRAKGGELFF.